Below are 12 T cell receptor beta chains sequenced from a single sample in a study of CD8+ T cells in alopecia areata. Reverse transcription of extracted RNA yielded cDNA, which provided the sequencing template. Data came from immunoSEQ multiplex PCR; TCRdb stores just in-frame clones and leaves some out. The table shows about 180,000 clones, with just under 60% occurring only once. Sequencing was performed on CD4+ T cells sorted from blood, taken at week 0. The receptors here all came from a human donor with alopecia areata.

The genes are TRBV9 and TRBJ2-7; a possible D gene is TRBD1 (6 bases). This CDR3 has 13 residues. CDR1 and CDR2 from the germline V gene are SGDLS and YYNGEE. The ends were cut back, 4 bases at V and 5 bases at J, with 13 bases in the middle. CDR3 DNA: TGTGCCAGCAGCATGGGGGCGAGGGACGAGCAGTACTTC. Its translation is CASSMGARDEQYF.

This chain joins TRBV29-1 and TRBJ2-3, with D hard to call. Trimming took off 6 bases at V and 2 bases at J, with 9 bases between the two ends. Germline loops: CDR1 SQVTM, CDR2 ANQGSEA. The CDR3 extends over 12 amino acids. The chain's CDR3 is CSVRRDTDTQYF. Here the CDR3 DNA reads TGCAGCGTGAGAAGGGACACAGATACGCAGTATTTT.

This clone turned up a few times. The V gene is TRBV30, the J gene TRBJ1-1; D not resolved. The CDR3 extends over 13 amino acids. Germline V gene lookup returns CDR1 GTSNPN and CDR2 SVGIG (reference sequence). V was pared by 4 bases and J by 1 base, with 10 bases between. The CDR3 DNA sequence: TGTGCCTGGACTGGATCTGGGAACACTGAAGCTTTCTTT. It specifies CAWTGSGNTEAFF.

The table lists this clone with a few counts. This sequence joins TRBV5-4 and TRBJ2-7, with 8 positions matching TRBD1. Looked up from germline, CDR1 is SGHNT and CDR2 is YYREEE (reference sequence). V was pared by 3 bases and J by 2 bases, with 7 bases of the junction left unmatched. The CDR3 covers 15 residues. The CDR3 nucleotides are TGTGCCAGCAGCTCACAGGGGGGCAAGACCTACGAGCAGTACTTC. Amino acid sequence: CASSSQGGKTYEQYF.

This chain uses TRBV5-1 with TRBJ2-4; D unresolved. Trimming took off 9 bases at V and 10 bases at J, with 20 bases between the two ends. The CDR3 consists of 13 residues. CDR1 is SGHRS, CDR2 YFSETQ, per germline. CDR3 in amino acids: CATKPGERGIQYF. DNA for the CDR3: TGCGCCACCAAGCCAGGCGAACGAGGAATTCAGTACTTC.

This clone was seen a handful of times. CDR3 coding DNA: TGTGCCTGGAGTAGGAGCGGGGGTGGATACGAGCAGTACTTC. Its translation is CAWSRSGGGYEQYF. V is TRBV30 and J is TRBJ2-7; 8 bases agree with TRBD2. The V gene end was trimmed by 2 bases and the J gene end by 4 bases; junction bases not matched to a gene: 7. The CDR3 runs 14 residues. Looked up from germline, CDR1 is GTSNPN and CDR2 is SVGIG (reference sequence). Full variable domain (outside the CDR3, taken from reference TRBV30 and TRBJ2-7): SQTIHQWPATLVQPVGSPLSLECTVEGTSNPNLYWYRQAAGRGLQLLFYSVGIGQISSEVPQNLSASRPQDRQFILSSKKLLLSDSGFYLCAWSRSGGGYEQYFGPGTRLTVT.

The rearrangement uses TRBV2 and TRBJ1-1; the D is unclear. CDR1 and CDR2 from the germline V gene are SNHLY and FYNNEI. V lost 4 bases and J 2 bases, leaving 8 bases between the germline ends. The CDR3 sequence is 13 residues long. The CDR3 sequence is CASSGGINTEAFF. CDR3 nucleotide sequence: TGTGCCAGCAGTGGTGGGATTAACACTGAAGCTTTCTTT.

This clone turned up a few times. The genes are TRBV14 and TRBJ1-2; D call uncertain. The germline V gene has CDR1 SGHDN and CDR2 FVKESK. The V end was cut by 0 bases, the J end by 4 bases, with 3 bases between. The CDR3 length is 12 residues. CDR3 coding DNA: TGTGCCAGCAGCCAAGAGACCTATGGCTACACCTTC. Its translation: CASSQETYGYTF.

This chain connects TRBV5-1 to TRBJ1-3, with TRBD1 identical over 9 bases. The CDR3 runs 14 residues. The junction had 4 bases not matched to a gene; V was cut back by 5 bases and J by 4 bases. Per germline, CDR1 SGHRS and CDR2 YFSETQ. CDR3 nucleotides: TGCGCCAGCAGACCCGGGACAGGGGGAAACACCATATATTTT. Translating gives CASRPGTGGNTIYF.

The V call is TRBV30, the J call TRBJ2-1; D perhaps matches TRBD1 (5 bases). This CDR3 spans 14 amino acids. V was clipped by 0 bases and J by 8 bases, with 14 bases between them. Germline V gives CDR1 GTSNPN, CDR2 SVGIG (reference sequence). CDR3 coding DNA: TGTGCCTGGAGTGTATTCGAAGGGGTGGATGAGCAGTTCTTC. Translation gives CAWSVFEGVDEQFF.

This clone was seen once. V is TRBV5-4 and J is TRBJ1-2; 8 positions match TRBD1. This CDR3 is 14 amino acids long. Unmatched junction bases numbered 10, after V lost 4 bases and J lost 8 bases. Germline V gene data show CDR1 as SGHNT and CDR2 as YYREEE (reference sequence). The DNA for the CDR3 is TGTGCCAGCAGCCCCCTTGACAGGGGCAGGGGCTACACCTTC. The encoded protein is CASSPLDRGRGYTF.

The J gene is TRBJ2-3, the V gene TRBV5-1, with D unresolved. V dropped 4 bases and J dropped 0 bases, with 3 bases sitting between them. CDR1 is SGHRS, CDR2 YFSETQ, per germline. CDR3 length: 12 amino acids. The CDR3 reads CASSTSTDTQYF. For the CDR3, the DNA is TGCGCCAGCAGCACGAGCACAGATACGCAGTATTTT.